Following are 5 T cell receptor beta chains from one sample sequenced in a study of beta chain features in type 1 diabetes. Expressed TCRB transcripts were sequenced because the isolated RNA had all been reverse transcribed beforehand. Sequencing was performed with immunoSEQ multiplex PCR; in TCRdb, only in-frame clones are kept and a portion is missing. This table has about 360,000 clones, around 12% appearing once. Notes on the study in general: Type 1 diabetes patients had TCRB CDR3s that were shorter (moderately but significantly so) in all four CD4+ subsets.

These receptors lack a known antigen. Sequencing was carried out using naive CD4+ T cells from blood. These receptors came from a woman between 18 and 30 years old with type 1 diabetes.

The J gene is TRBJ2-1, the V gene TRBV5-1, with D maybe TRBD1 (6 bases). Per the germline V gene, CDR1 is SGHRS and CDR2 is YFSETQ. Trimming took off 4 bases at V and 7 bases at J, with 12 bases between the two ends. This CDR3 has 13 residues. This CDR3 is CASSTGIINEQFF. In nucleotides, the CDR3 is TGCGCCAGCAGCACAGGGATCATAAATGAGCAGTTCTTC.

The chain couples TRBV4-3 to TRBJ2-5, with D hard to call. This CDR3 is built from 13 residues. The V gene lost 0 bases and the J gene lost 5 bases, with 7 bases spanning the gap. In germline, CDR1 is LGHNA, CDR2 YSLEER. DNA of the CDR3: TGCGCCAGCAGCCAAGATCGGAGTGAGACCCAGTACTTC. Protein: CASSQDRSETQYF.

The CDR3 DNA sequence: TGTGCCAGCAGCCTGAGACAGGGGGATGGCTACACCTTC. It is translated as CASSLRQGDGYTF. The chain carries TRBV9 and TRBJ1-2, with 9 bases identical to TRBD1. The CDR3 consists of 13 residues. Germline CDR1 SGDLS, CDR2 YYNGEE. Unmatched junction bases numbered 4, after V lost 4 bases and J lost 6 bases.

The chain uses TRBV7-2 and TRBJ2-5, with 8 bases fitting TRBD1. The CDR3 extends over 13 amino acids. J was trimmed by 3 bases and V by 5 bases; bases with no gene match: 2. CDR1 and CDR2 from the germline V gene are SGHTA and FQGNSA. The CDR3 region has the DNA TGTGCCAGCAGCACGGACAGGGAAGAGACCCAGTACTTC. Encoded protein: CASSTDREETQYF.

V and J are TRBV19 and TRBJ2-1, with TRBD1 matching 9 bases. In germline, CDR1 is LNHDA, CDR2 SQIVND (reference sequence). V was clipped by 5 bases and J by 6 bases; unmatched bases: 8. The CDR3 is 15 residues long. CDR3 bases: TGTGCCAGTAGTCCCGGGGACAGGGACAGCAATGAGCAGTTCTTC. This sequence encodes CASSPGDRDSNEQFF.